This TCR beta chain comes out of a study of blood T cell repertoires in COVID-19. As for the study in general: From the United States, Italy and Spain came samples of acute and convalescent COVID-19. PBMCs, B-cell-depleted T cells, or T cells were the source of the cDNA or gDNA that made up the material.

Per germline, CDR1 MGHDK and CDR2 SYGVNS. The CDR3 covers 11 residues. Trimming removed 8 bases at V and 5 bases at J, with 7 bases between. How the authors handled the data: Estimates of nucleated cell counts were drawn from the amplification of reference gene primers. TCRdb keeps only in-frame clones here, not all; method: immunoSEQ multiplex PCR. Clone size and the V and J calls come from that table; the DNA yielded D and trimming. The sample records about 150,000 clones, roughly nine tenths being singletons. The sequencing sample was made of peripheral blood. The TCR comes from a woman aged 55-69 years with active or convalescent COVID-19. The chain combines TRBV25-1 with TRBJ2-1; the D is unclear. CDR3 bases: TGTGCCAGCCACAGCAACAATGAGCAGTTCTTC. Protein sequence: CASHSNNEQFF.